This T cell receptor beta chain stems from a study of blood T cells in healthy people across ages. V was pared by 1 base and J by 1 base, with 4 bases of the junction left unmatched. Germline-derived CDR1 and CDR2 are MDHEN and SYDVKM. This CDR3 is built from 16 residues. Through a sample-barcoded 5' primer and a J-beta primer mix, a second PCR was run for roughly 7 to 12 cycles. Carrying 12 random nucleotides, a template-switch adaptor labeled each individual cDNA molecule. One entry per CDR3 protein, called by TCRdb with MiXCR from the 5' RACE reads. The sample yields about 680,000 distinct CDR3 sequences, roughly 49% seen once. This clonotype was seen once. Its target is unknown. Study conclusions and caveats: Considered underestimates were the diversity estimates obtained from one million T cells.

The sample consisted of blood. The rearrangement uses TRBV28 and TRBJ2-5; 9 bases match TRBD2. This sequence originates from a woman aged 55-70 years in good health. The CDR3 DNA sequence: TGTGCCAGCAGTTTATACGGACTAGCGACCCAAGAGACCCAGTACTTC. As protein: CASSLYGLATQETQYF.